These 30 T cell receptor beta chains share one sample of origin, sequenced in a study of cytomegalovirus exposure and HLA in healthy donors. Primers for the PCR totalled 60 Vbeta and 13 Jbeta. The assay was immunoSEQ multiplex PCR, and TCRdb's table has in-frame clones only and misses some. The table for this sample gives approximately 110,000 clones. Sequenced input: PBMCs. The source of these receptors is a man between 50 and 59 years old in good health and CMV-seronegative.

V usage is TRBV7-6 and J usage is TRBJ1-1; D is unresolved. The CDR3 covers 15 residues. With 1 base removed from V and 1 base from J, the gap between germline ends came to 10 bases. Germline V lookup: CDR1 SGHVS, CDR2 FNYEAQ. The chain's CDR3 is CASSLEEVPNTEAFF. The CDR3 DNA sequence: TGTGCCAGCAGCTTAGAGGAGGTTCCGAACACTGAAGCTTTCTTT.

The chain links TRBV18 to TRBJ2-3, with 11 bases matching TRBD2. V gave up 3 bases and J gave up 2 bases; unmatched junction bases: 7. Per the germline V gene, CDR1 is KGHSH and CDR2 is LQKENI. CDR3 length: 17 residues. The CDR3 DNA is TGTGCCAGCTCACCCGGGACTAGCGGAGTAAACACAGATACGCAGTATTTT. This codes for CASSPGTSGVNTDTQYF.

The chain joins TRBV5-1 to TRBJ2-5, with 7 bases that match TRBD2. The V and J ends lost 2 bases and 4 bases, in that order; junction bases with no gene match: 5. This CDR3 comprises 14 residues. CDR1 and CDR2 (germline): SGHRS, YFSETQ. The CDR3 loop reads CASSLTSVGETQYF. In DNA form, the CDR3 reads TGCGCCAGCAGCTTAACTAGCGTTGGAGAGACCCAGTACTTC.

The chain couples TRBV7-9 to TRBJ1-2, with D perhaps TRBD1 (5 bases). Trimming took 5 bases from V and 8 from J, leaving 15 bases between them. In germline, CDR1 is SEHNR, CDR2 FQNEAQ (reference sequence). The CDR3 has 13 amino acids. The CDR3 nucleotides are TGTGCCAGCAGCCCACCCCCGACAGTCGGCTACACCTTC. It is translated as CASSPPPTVGYTF.

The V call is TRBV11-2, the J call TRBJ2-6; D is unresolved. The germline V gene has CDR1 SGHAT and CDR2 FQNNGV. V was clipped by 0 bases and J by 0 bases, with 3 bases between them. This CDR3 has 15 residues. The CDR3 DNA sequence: TGTGCCAGCAGCTTAGACCGCTCTGGGGCCAACGTCCTGACTTTC. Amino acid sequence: CASSLDRSGANVLTF.

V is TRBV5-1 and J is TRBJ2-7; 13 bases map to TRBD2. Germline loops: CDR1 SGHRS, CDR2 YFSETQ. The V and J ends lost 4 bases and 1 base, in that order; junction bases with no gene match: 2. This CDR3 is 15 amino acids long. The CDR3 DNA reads TGCGCCAGCAGCCCGGGACTAGCGGGGTCCTACGAGCAGTACTTC. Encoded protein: CASSPGLAGSYEQYF.

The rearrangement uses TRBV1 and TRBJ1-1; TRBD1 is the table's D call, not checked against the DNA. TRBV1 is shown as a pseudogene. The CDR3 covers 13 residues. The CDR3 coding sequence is TGCACCAGTTCCCAGGGATTGAACACTGAAGCTTTCTTT. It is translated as CTSSQGLNTEAFF.

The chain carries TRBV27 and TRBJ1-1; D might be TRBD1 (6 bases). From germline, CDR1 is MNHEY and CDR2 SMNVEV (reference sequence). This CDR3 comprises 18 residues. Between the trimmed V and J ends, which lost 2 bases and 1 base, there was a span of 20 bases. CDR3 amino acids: CASSLDLPGAGENTEAFF. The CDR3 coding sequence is TGTGCCAGCAGTTTAGACCTCCCAGGGGCGGGAGAGAACACTGAAGCTTTCTTT.

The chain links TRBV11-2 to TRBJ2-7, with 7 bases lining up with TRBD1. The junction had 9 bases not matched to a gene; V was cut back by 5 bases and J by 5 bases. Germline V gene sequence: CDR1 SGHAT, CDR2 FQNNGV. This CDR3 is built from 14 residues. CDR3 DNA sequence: TGTGCCAGCAGCGCAGACAGGGCGTCCCACGAGCAGTACTTC. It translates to CASSADRASHEQYF.

CDR3 residues: CASRETEAYGYTF. The CDR3 DNA reads TGTGCCAGCAGAGAGACAGAGGCTTATGGCTACACCTTC. The chain couples TRBV2 to TRBJ1-2; a possible D gene is TRBD1 (5 bases). CDR1 is SNHLY and CDR2 is FYNNEI in the germline V gene. Trimming removed 6 bases from V and 5 bases from J, with 13 bases in between. CDR3 length: 13 residues.

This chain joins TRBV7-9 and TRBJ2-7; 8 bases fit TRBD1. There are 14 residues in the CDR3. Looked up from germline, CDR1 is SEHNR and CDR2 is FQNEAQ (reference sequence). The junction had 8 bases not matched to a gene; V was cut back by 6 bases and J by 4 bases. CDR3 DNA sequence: TGTGCCAGCAGTTTCGACAGGGGCTTTTACGAGCAGTACTTC. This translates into CASSFDRGFYEQYF.

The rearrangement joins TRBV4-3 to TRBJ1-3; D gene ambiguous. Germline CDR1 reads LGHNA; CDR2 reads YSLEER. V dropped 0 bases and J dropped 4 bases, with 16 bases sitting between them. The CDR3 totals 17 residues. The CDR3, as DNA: TGCGCCAGCAGCCAAGATCTAGGAGGGCAGCGCGGAAACACCATATATTTT. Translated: CASSQDLGGQRGNTIYF.

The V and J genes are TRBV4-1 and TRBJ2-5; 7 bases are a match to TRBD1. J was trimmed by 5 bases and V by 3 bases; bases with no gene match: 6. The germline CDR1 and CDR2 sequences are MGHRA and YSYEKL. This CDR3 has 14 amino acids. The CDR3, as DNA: TGCGCCAGCAGCCATGGACAGGCTGACGAGACCCAGTACTTC. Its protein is CASSHGQADETQYF.

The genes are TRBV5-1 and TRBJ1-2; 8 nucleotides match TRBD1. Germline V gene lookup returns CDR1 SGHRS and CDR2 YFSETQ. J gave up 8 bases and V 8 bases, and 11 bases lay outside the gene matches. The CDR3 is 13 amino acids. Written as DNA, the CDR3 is TGCGCCAGTAGTTCCGGGACAGGCGGGGGCTACACCTTC. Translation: CASSSGTGGGYTF.

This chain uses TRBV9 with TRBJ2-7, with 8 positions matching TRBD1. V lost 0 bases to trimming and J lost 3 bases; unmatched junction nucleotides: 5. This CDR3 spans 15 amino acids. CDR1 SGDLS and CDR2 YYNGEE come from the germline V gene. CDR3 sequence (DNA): TGTGCCAGCAGCGTAGAGACAGGGGCGGGCTACGAGCAGTACTTC. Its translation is CASSVETGAGYEQYF. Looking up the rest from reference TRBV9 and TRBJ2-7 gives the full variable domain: DSGVTQTPKHLITATGQRVTLRCSPRSGDLSVYWYQQSLDQGLQFLIQYYNGEERAKGNILERFSAQQFPDLHSELNLSSLELGDSALYFCASSVETGAGYEQYFGPGTRLTVT.

CDR3 in amino acids: CASREDRGPELFF. CDR3 nucleotide sequence: TGTGCCAGCAGGGAAGACAGGGGGCCCGAACTGTTTTTT. The chain employs TRBV7-2 and TRBJ1-4, with 10 bases matching TRBD1. Trimming cost V 6 bases and J 12 bases; bases outside gene matches: 7. CDR1 SGHTA and CDR2 FQGNSA come from the germline V gene. The CDR3 covers 13 residues.

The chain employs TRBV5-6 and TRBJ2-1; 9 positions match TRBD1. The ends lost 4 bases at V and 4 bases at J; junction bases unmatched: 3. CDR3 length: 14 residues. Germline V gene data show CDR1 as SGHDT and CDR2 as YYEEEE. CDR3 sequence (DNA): TGTGCCAGCAGCACACAGGGGGCTTACAATGAGCAGTTCTTC. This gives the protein CASSTQGAYNEQFF.

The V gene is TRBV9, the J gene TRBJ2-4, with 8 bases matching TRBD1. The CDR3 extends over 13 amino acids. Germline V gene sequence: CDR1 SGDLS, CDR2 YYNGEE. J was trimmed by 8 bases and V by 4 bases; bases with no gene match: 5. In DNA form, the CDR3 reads TGTGCCAGCAGCCTCCAGGGGGCGGACATTCAGTACTTC. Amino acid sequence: CASSLQGADIQYF.

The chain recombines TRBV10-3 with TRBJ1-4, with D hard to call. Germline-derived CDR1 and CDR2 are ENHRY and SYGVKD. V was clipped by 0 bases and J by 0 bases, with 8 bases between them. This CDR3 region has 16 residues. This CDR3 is CAISESSRATNEKLFF. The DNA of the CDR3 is TGTGCCATCAGTGAGTCAAGCCGTGCAACTAATGAAAAACTGTTTTTT.

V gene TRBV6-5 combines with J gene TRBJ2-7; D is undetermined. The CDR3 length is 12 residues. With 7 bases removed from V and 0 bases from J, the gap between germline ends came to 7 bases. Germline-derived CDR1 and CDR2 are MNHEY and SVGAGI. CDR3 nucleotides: TGTGCCAGCAAAAGTAGCTCCTACGAGCAGTACTTC. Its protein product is CASKSSSYEQYF.

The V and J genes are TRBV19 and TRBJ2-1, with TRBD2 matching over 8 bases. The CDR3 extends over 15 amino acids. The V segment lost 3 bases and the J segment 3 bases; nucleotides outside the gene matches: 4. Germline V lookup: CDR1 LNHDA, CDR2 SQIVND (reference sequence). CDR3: CASSITGTSYNEQFF. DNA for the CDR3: TGTGCCAGTAGTATTACCGGGACTAGCTACAATGAGCAGTTCTTC.

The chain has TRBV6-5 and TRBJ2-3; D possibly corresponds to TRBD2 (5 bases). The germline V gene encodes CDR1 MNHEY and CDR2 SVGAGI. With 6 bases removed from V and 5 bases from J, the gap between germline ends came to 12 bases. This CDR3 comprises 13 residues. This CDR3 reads CASSPSRGDTQYF. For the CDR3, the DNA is TGTGCCAGCAGCCCATCACGGGGAGATACGCAGTATTTT.

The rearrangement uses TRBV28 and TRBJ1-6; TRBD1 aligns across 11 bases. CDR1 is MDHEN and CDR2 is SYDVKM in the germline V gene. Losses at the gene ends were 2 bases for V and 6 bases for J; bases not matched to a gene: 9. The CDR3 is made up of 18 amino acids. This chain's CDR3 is CASSLGTGGFGVNSPLHF. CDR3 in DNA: TGTGCCAGCAGTTTAGGGACAGGGGGGTTCGGCGTTAATTCACCCCTCCACTTT. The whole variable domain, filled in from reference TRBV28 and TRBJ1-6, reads DVKVTQSSRYLVKRTGEKVFLECVQDMDHENMFWYRQDPGLGLRLIYFSYDVKMKEKGDIPEGYSVSREKKERFSLILESASTNQTSMYLCASSLGTGGFGVNSPLHFGNGTRLTVT.

The CDR3 DNA follows: TGTGCCAGCAGCTTCCGGGGAGCGGGGGGGCAATCAGATACGCAGTATTTT. This encodes CASSFRGAGGQSDTQYF. The gene calls are TRBV11-2 and TRBJ2-3; TRBD2 matches 10 bases. CDR3 length: 17 residues. The trim removed 3 bases at V and 4 bases at J, leaving 10 bases unmatched. Germline V lookup: CDR1 SGHAT, CDR2 FQNNGV.

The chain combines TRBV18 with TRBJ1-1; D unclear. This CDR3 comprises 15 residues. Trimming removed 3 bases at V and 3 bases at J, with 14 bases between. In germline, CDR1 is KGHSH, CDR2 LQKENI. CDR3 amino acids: CASSPAGSVDTEAFF. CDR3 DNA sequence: TGTGCCAGCTCACCGGCGGGGTCCGTAGACACTGAAGCTTTCTTT. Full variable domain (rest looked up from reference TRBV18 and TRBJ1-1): NAGVMQNPRHLVRRRGQEARLRCSPMKGHSHVYWYRQLPEEGLKFMVYLQKENIIDESGMPKERFSAEFPKEGPSILRIQQVVRGDSAAYFCASSPAGSVDTEAFFGQGTRLTVV.

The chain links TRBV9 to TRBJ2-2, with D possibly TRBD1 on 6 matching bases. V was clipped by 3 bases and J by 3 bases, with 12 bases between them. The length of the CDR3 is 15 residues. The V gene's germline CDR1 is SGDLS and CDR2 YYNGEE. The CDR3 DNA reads TGTGCCAGCAGCGAGTCAGGGGCGGACACCGGGGAGCTGTTTTTT. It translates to CASSESGADTGELFF.

This chain's CDR3 is CASSLQGIYYGYTF. The CDR3 DNA is TGTGCCAGCAGCTTGCAGGGTATTTACTATGGCTACACCTTC. The V call is TRBV5-8, the J call TRBJ1-2, with D tentatively TRBD1 (5 bases). With 1 base removed from V and 3 bases from J, the gap between germline ends came to 10 bases. The CDR3 is 14 amino acids. CDR1 and CDR2 (germline): SGHTS, YDEGEE.

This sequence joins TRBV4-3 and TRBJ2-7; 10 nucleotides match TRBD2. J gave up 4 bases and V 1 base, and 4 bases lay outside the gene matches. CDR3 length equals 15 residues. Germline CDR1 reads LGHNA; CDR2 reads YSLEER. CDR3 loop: CASSQGFSGGYEQYF. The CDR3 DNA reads TGCGCCAGCAGCCAAGGATTTAGCGGGGGGTACGAGCAGTACTTC.

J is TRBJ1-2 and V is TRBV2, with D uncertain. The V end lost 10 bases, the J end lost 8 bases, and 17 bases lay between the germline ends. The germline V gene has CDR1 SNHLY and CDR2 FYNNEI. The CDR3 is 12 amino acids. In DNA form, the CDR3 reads TGTGCCACAGACCGCAAAACAGAGGGCTACACCTTC. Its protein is CATDRKTEGYTF.

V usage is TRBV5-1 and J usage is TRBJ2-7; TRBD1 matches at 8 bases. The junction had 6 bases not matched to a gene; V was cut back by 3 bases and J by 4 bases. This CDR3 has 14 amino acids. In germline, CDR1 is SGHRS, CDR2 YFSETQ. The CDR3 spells CASSSSGGFYEQYF. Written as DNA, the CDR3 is TGCGCCAGCAGCTCCTCAGGGGGCTTTTACGAGCAGTACTTC.